The 2 T cell receptor beta chains presented below share a single source sample, sequenced in a study of shared clonotypes between healthy human individuals. Data came from immunoSEQ multiplex PCR; TCRdb stores just in-frame clones and leaves some out. This sample has a few hundred thousand clones, with around nine tenths found just once. Sequences were obtained from memory CD8+ T cells sorted from blood. Subset defined: CD45RO+ cells pooled with CCR7-negative TemRA cells. Receptors were obtained from a man aged 18 to 29 in good health.

The chain links TRBV7-8 to TRBJ2-1; unclear D gene. CDR1 and CDR2 from the germline V gene are SGHVS and FQNEAQ. The CDR3 consists of 11 residues. V lost 1 base and J lost 9, with 4 bases in between. The CDR3 loop reads CASSLVSEQFF. The DNA for the CDR3 is TGTGCCAGCAGCTTAGTCTCTGAGCAGTTCTTC.

The J gene is TRBJ2-7, the V gene TRBV10-3, with D perhaps matching TRBD1 or TRBD2 (5 bases each). V lost 10 bases, J lost 3 bases, and 16 bases lay in between. This CDR3 comprises 13 residues. Germline V CDR1 and CDR2: ENHRY, SYGVKD. CDR3 amino acids: CANWDDLGYEQYF. The CDR3 nucleotides read TGTGCCAACTGGGACGACTTGGGCTACGAGCAGTACTTC.